This entry is about one TCR beta chain. Antigen: not known. The CDR3 has 12 amino acids. Germline CDR1 reads SGHDT; CDR2 reads YYEEEE. The ends were cut back, 0 bases at V and 6 bases at J, with 6 bases in the middle. The source of the sample is a study of T cell repertoires in cytomegalovirus infection. Overall study: Indicated by public TCR beta signatures were CMV infection and matching HLA type. Whole-study findings and limits: Ex vivo, HLA-C-restricted CMV-specific TCR beta clonotypes prevailed over the rest of the response. Carriers of CMV and the relevant HLA type were discriminated by public TCR beta frequency.

MiXCR, applied by TCRdb to the reads, yields one record per CDR3 protein. The table has about 530,000 distinct CDR3 sequences, less than 30% seen once. The V and J genes are TRBV5-6 and TRBJ1-1; D uncertain. This TCR derives from a human donor in good health (CMV status not recorded). Some clones in this sample may be carry-over from other donors' samples. The specimen sequenced was PBMCs. The CDR3 bases are TGTGCCAGCAGCTTGGAGGAATCTGAAGCTTTCTTT. It encodes CASSLEESEAFF. Based on the CDR3 plus reference TRBV5-6 and TRBJ1-1, the full variable domain is DAGVTQSPTHLIKTRGQQVTLRCSPKSGHDTVSWYQQALGQGPQFIFQYYEEEERQRGNFPDRFSGHQFPNYSSELNVNALLLGDSALYLCASSLEESEAFFGQGTRLTVV.